Listed below are T cell receptor beta chains from one sample, sequenced in a study of circulating tumor DNA in untreated peripheral T-cell lymphoma. Repertoires were generated with immunoSEQ multiplex PCR, while TCRdb's copy carries only in-frame clones and drops some. Counted here are over 4,000 clones, more than 60% occurring once; the ten biggest clones make up around 47%. Sample: tumor tissue. These receptors originate from a human donor with peripheral T-cell lymphoma. Both conserved end residues are part of each CDR3.

TRBV11-3,CASSLVGMGTGELFF
TRBV9,CASNGQDYGYTF
TRBV12-2,CAGTSGRGTGELFF
TRBV19,CATRREGATRGANVLTF
TRBV28,CASSSRTGRDTEAFF
TRBV14,CASSPYGGGYGYTF
TRBV28,CASSLLAASSYNEQFF
TRBV29-1,CSVLPALAYQETQYF
TRBV18,CASSSGQPTGELFF
TRBV11-3,CASSLNSLSYNEQFF